The 3 T cell receptor beta chains listed next were all sequenced from one sample in a study of T cell repertoires in cytomegalovirus infection. Their target antigens are unknown. TCRdb itself ran the reads through MiXCR, one entry per CDR3 protein. The table has around 900,000 distinct CDR3 sequences, approximately 33% seen once. This sample comprised cultured CD8+ T cells from PBMCs, obtained from culture after CMV antigen stimulation. These receptors originate from a human donor in good health (CMV status not recorded). Some clones in this sample may be carry-over from other donors' samples.

This chain uses TRBV27 with TRBJ2-7; the match to TRBD1 covers 9 bases. Germline trimming cut 8 bases from V and 1 base from J; bases unmatched to any gene: 6. In germline, CDR1 is MNHEY, CDR2 SMNVEV (reference sequence). The CDR3 runs 14 residues. DNA for the CDR3: TGTGCCAGCGGAGGACAGGGGTTTTCCTACGAGCAGTACTTC. Protein: CASGGQGFSYEQYF.

This clonotype occurred a few times. CDR3 bases: TGTGCCAGCAGTAAGGACCAACCTTGGGGACAGCCCCAGCATTTT. Its translation is CASSKDQPWGQPQHF. The genes are TRBV6-2 or TRBV6-3 and TRBJ1-5; no reliable D call. The V end was cut by 5 bases, the J end by 7 bases, with 18 bases between. This CDR3 comprises 15 residues. Germline V gene sequence: CDR1 MNHEY, CDR2 SVGEGT.

This clonotype was seen more than once but under ten times. The CDR3 region has the DNA TGTGCCAGCAGTTTATCCTGGAGAGGGAATTTACATGGCTACACCTTC. Translating gives CASSLSWRGNLHGYTF. The rearrangement links TRBV27 to TRBJ1-2; D unresolved. V shed 0 bases and J shed 6 bases, with 17 bases lying between them. Germline V lookup: CDR1 MNHEY, CDR2 SMNVEV (reference sequence). This CDR3 contains 16 residues.